This T cell receptor beta chain emerged from a study of regulatory T cells in long-lasting Graves disease. HTBI primers from iRepertoire and Arm-PCR of CDR3 regions yielded the TCR beta libraries. TCRdb reprocessed the multiplex PCR reads with MiXCR, giving one entry per CDR3 protein. Of about 460,000 distinct CDR3 sequences in the sample, about 14% are singletons; the top ten hold approximately 15%. Time point described: newly diagnosed GD, antithyroid drugs for less than 3 months. PBMC-derived RNA was used for the TCR library. The sample holds many counts of this clonotype. This sample was shared with a second study, whose subject was T cells in Graves' hyperthyroidism and ophthalmopathy.

The material sequenced was peripheral blood mononuclear cells (PBMCs), taken at new diagnosis, from a patient treated with antithyroid drugs. The receptor was isolated from a woman aged 50 to 60 with Graves disease.

DNA of the CDR3: TGTGCCAGCTCACCCGGGACAGGGGAGGAACAAACTGAAGCTTTCTTT. It codes for CASSPGTGEEQTEAFF. The chain links TRBV18 to TRBJ1-1, with 10 bases matching TRBD1. The CDR3 contains 16 residues. CDR1 and CDR2 from the germline V gene are KGHSH and LQKENI. V gave up 3 bases and J gave up 5 bases; unmatched junction bases: 9.